Listed below are T cell receptor beta chains from one sample, sequenced in a study of cytomegalovirus exposure and HLA in healthy donors. Only in-frame clones appear in the TCRdb table, and some are missing; sequencing was by immunoSEQ multiplex PCR. The sample has under 200,000 clones, around 80% seen once. Source material: PBMCs. The receptors derive from a woman in her twenties or thirties in good health and CMV-seronegative. Each CDR3 is given with its conserved first and last residue. D genes are given only for firm matches. Not every row has a clone size; where given, it reads once, few, many or a size class.

j_call clone_size d_call v_call cdr3_length cdr3_aa cdr3_nt
TRBJ1-1 NA TRBD1 TRBV5-1 18 CASSLGLGQTLGVTEAFF TGCGCCAGCAGCTTGGGGCTGGGACAGACCCTGGGGGTCACTGAAGCTTTCTTT
TRBJ2-5 NA NA TRBV5-1 13 CASSVLGQETQYF TGCGCCAGCAGCGTTCTCGGCCAAGAGACCCAGTACTTC
TRBJ2-4 NA NA TRBV5-1 16 CASSLGPTGTKNIQYF TGCGCCAGCAGCTTGGGACCAACGGGGACCAAAAACATTCAGTACTTC
TRBJ2-7 NA TRBD1 TRBV27 15 CASSGEPGQYYEQYF TGTGCCAGCAGCGGAGAACCGGGACAGTATTACGAGCAGTACTTC
TRBJ2-5 NA TRBD1 TRBV10-3 13 CAARTGGTETQYF TGTGCCGCCCGGACAGGGGGAACAGAGACCCAGTACTTC
TRBJ2-7 NA NA TRBV7-2 12 CASTPENYEQYF TGTGCCAGCACCCCCGAGAACTACGAGCAGTACTTC
TRBJ1-1 few TRBD1 TRBV12-5 13 CASGLGSGDRAFF TGTGCTAGTGGTTTGGGGAGTGGGGACAGAGCTTTCTTT
TRBJ1-2 NA TRBD1 TRBV11-2 15 CASSSWTGGGYGYTF TGTGCCAGCAGCTCGTGGACAGGGGGCGGCTATGGCTACACCTTC
TRBJ1-1 few NA TRBV4-2 14 CASSQDGGFTEAFF TGTGCCAGCAGCCAAGATGGGGGGTTCACTGAAGCTTTCTTT
TRBJ1-2 NA NA TRBV28 9 CASGYGYTF TGTGCCTCAGGCTATGGCTACACCTTC
TRBJ2-5 once TRBD2 TRBV9 15 CASSLAAGPGETQYF TGTGCCAGCAGCCTAGCGGCAGGGCCCGGAGAGACCCAGTACTTC
TRBJ1-2 few TRBD1 TRBV5-5 16 CASSAGTGGGNYGYTF TGTGCCAGCAGCGCGGGCACAGGGGGCGGTAACTATGGCTACACCTTC
TRBJ2-1 once TRBD2 TRBV6-1 14 CASSLTSGSNEQFF TGTGCCAGCAGTCTAACTAGCGGGAGCAATGAGCAGTTCTTC
TRBJ2-7 once NA TRBV27 15 CASRRAGQSTYEQYF TGTGCCTCCCGCCGTGCAGGACAGAGTACCTACGAGCAGTACTTC
TRBJ2-5 NA NA TRBV29-1 13 CSVGGGRSETQYF TGCAGCGTTGGGGGGGGCCGGTCGGAGACCCAGTACTTC
TRBJ2-2 NA NA TRBV27 13 CASRVGGTGELFF TGTGCCAGCAGGGTCGGGGGAACCGGGGAGCTGTTTTTT
TRBJ2-3 NA NA TRBV25-1 10 CATFAGTQYF TGTGCCACCTTCGCGGGTACGCAGTATTTT
TRBJ1-4 NA NA TRBV5-1 14 CASSEGLTGEKLFF TGCGCCAGCAGCGAGGGCCTTACCGGTGAAAAACTGTTTTTT
TRBJ1-6 NA TRBD1 TRBV28 15 CASVNGQGYNSPLHF TGTGCCAGCGTAAATGGACAGGGCTATAATTCACCCCTCCACTTT
TRBJ1-2 NA NA TRBV11-2 16 CASSPWTEVLHYGYTF TGTGCCAGCAGCCCTTGGACGGAGGTTCTCCACTATGGCTACACCTTC
TRBJ2-1 NA NA TRBV5-1 14 CASSLVADYNEQFF TGCGCCAGCAGCTTGGTTGCGGACTACAATGAGCAGTTCTTC
TRBJ1-5 NA TRBD1 TRBV7-9 15 CASRQGQGLGKPQHF TGTGCCAGCAGGCAGGGACAGGGTTTGGGGAAGCCCCAGCATTTT
TRBJ1-2 few TRBD1 TRBV29-1 13 CSVRRGRLHGYTF TGCAGCGTTAGAAGGGGGCGACTCCATGGCTACACCTTC
TRBJ2-7 few NA TRBV5-6 13 CASSLDWSYEQYF TGTGCCAGCAGCTTGGACTGGTCCTACGAGCAGTACTTC
TRBJ1-5 NA TRBD1 TRBV10-1 20 CASRPPGQGKTVGRLRPQHF TGCGCCAGCAGACCCCCGGGACAGGGGAAGACGGTAGGCCGTTTGCGGCCCCAGCATTTT
TRBJ1-4 NA NA TRBV5-1 15 CASSLDGGVEEKLFF TGCGCCAGCAGCTTGGACGGTGGTGTTGAGGAAAAACTGTTTTTT
TRBJ2-5 NA NA TRBV5-1 16 CASSWGTSFVQETQYF TGCGCCAGCAGCTGGGGGACAAGCTTTGTTCAAGAGACCCAGTACTTC
TRBJ1-1 NA TRBD1 TRBV27 16 CASSPRQGTSGTEAFF TGTGCCAGCAGTCCCCGACAGGGGACCTCCGGAACTGAAGCTTTCTTT
TRBJ1-1 NA NA TRBV29-1 13 CSVWTAINTEAFF TGCAGCGTTTGGACAGCTATTAACACTGAAGCTTTCTTT
TRBJ2-7 NA TRBD2 TRBV28 15 CASSSSSGGSYEQYF TGTGCCAGCAGCTCAAGTAGCGGGGGCTCCTACGAGCAGTACTTC
TRBJ1-4 NA TRBD1 TRBV30 15 CAWSVPGGQREKLFF TGTGCCTGGAGTGTCCCAGGGGGCCAGCGCGAAAAACTGTTTTTT
TRBJ2-7 NA NA TRBV21-1 14 CASRKGAIPYEQYF TGTGCCAGCAGAAAGGGGGCTATCCCCTACGAGCAGTACTTC
TRBJ1-6 many NA TRBV5-8 15 CASSLPDQGYSPLHF TGTGCCAGCAGCTTGCCGGACCAGGGATATTCACCCCTCCACTTT
TRBJ1-5 NA NA TRBV6-4 13 CASSEQDGQPQHF TGTGCCAGCAGTGAACAGGATGGGCAGCCCCAGCATTTT
TRBJ2-1 NA TRBD1 TRBV7-6 15 CASSLGPTGGNEQFF TGTGCCAGCAGCTTAGGCCCCACAGGGGGCAATGAGCAGTTCTTC
TRBJ1-2 NA NA TRBV2 13 CASSRGENYGYTF TGTGCCAGCAGTCGTGGGGAGAACTATGGCTACACCTTC
TRBJ1-2 NA NA TRBV28 11 CGTGNNYGYTF TGTGGGACGGGAAACAACTATGGCTACACCTTC
TRBJ2-5 NA TRBD2 TRBV9 14 CASSYGLALETQYF TGTGCCAGCAGCTATGGACTAGCTTTGGAGACCCAGTACTTC
TRBJ2-1 NA TRBD2 TRBV10-3 15 CAISEWTSGSNEQFF TGTGCCATCAGTGAGTGGACTAGCGGGAGCAATGAGCAGTTCTTC
TRBJ1-6 once TRBD1 TRBV28 14 CASSLPGQTEPLHF TGTGCCAGCAGTTTACCGGGACAGACGGAACCCCTCCACTTT
TRBJ2-7 NA TRBD2 TRBV18 14 CASSPREKFHEQYF TGTGCCAGCTCACCGCGGGAGAAGTTCCACGAGCAGTACTTC